This T cell receptor (beta chain) was identified during a study of TIL therapy for anti-PD-1-resistant metastatic lung cancer. In the study overall: Tumor harvest preceded PD-1/PD-L1 blockade, followed by nivolumab treatment. Half of patients were current or former smokers.

Germline-derived CDR1 and CDR2 are LNHNV and YYDKDF (reference sequence). This CDR3 region has 13 residues. After removal of 6 bases from V and 9 bases from J, the junction contained 7 bases not matched to a gene. Sequencing used immunoSEQ v3. Some clones are missing from TCRdb's copy, which holds only in-frame ones; the method was immunoSEQ multiplex PCR. This table has about 60,000 clones, 55% to 70% appearing once. Comments on this clone: The antigen remains undetermined.

The time point was: pre-treatment sample, taken before nivolumab and TIL therapy. Study-level findings and limits: Infused TIL clonotypes partially replaced the baseline blood repertoire, then decayed over months.

V and J are TRBV15 and TRBJ2-1, with TRBD1 matching 8 bases. The sequence was collected from a person aged 30 to 80 with non-small cell lung cancer. Sequencing was performed on blood, taken at baseline. Here the CDR3 reads CATSWDRKGEQFF. DNA of the CDR3: TGTGCCACCAGTTGGGACAGGAAGGGTGAGCAGTTCTTC.